One sample yielded the 10 T cell receptor beta chains listed below, sequenced in a study of blood T cell repertoires in COVID-19. Some clones are missing from TCRdb's copy, which holds only in-frame ones; the method was immunoSEQ multiplex PCR. The sample holds approximately 350,000 clones, about four fifths seen once. The specimen sequenced was PBMCs or T cells enriched from blood (not recorded which). The receptors here all came from a woman aged 50 to 60 who had recovered from COVID-19.

J is TRBJ1-1 and V is TRBV5-6, with TRBD1 identical over 7 bases. The V gene end was trimmed by 5 bases and the J gene end by 4 bases; junction bases not matched to a gene: 5. There are 13 residues in the CDR3. Germline lookup yields CDR1 SGHDT and CDR2 YYEEEE. CDR3 protein: CASSWQGGTEAFF. The CDR3 DNA sequence: TGTGCCAGCAGTTGGCAGGGGGGCACTGAAGCTTTCTTT.

The chain recombines TRBV30 with TRBJ2-3; D call uncertain. Per germline, CDR1 GTSNPN and CDR2 SVGIG (reference sequence). The CDR3 is made up of 15 amino acids. V lost 2 bases and J lost 3, with 15 bases in between. CDR3 DNA: TGTGCCTGGAGTCCTAACTCCCCCAGGACAGATACGCAGTATTTT. Translated, it gives CAWSPNSPRTDTQYF. The full variable domain, with the rest looked up from reference TRBV30 and TRBJ2-3, is SQTIHQWPATLVQPVGSPLSLECTVEGTSNPNLYWYRQAAGRGLQLLFYSVGIGQISSEVPQNLSASRPQDRQFILSSKKLLLSDSGFYLCAWSPNSPRTDTQYFGPGTRLTVL.

For this clone: The junction departs from the called germline gene at one end, perhaps through a read error. The CDR3 here is CASSLVAGNAGELFF. The CDR3 nucleotides read TGTGCCAGCAGCTTAGTTGCAGGGAACGCCGGGGAGCTGTTTTTT. This chain joins TRBV11-1 and TRBJ2-2; D perhaps matches TRBD1 (5 bases). CDR1 is SGHAT, CDR2 FQDESV, per germline (reference sequence). CDR3 length equals 15 residues.

The chain joins TRBV11-2 to TRBJ1-2; D possibly corresponds to TRBD1 (5 bases). CDR1 and CDR2 (germline): SGHAT, FQNNGV. V was trimmed by 3 bases and J by 4 bases, leaving 18 bases between them. The CDR3 consists of 16 residues. The CDR3 here is CASSFSDVAGTYGYTF. The CDR3 coding sequence is TGTGCCAGCAGCTTTTCCGACGTTGCGGGGACCTATGGCTACACCTTC.

This chain connects TRBV4-2 to TRBJ1-2, with a tentative D call TRBD1 (5 bases). The CDR3 loop spans 15 amino acids. Trimming pared 3 bases from V and 8 bases from J, leaving 19 bases between. Germline V lookup: CDR1 LGHNA, CDR2 YNFKEQ. The CDR3 DNA follows: TGTGCCAGCAGCCACGGAGCGGGGACCCTCCCCGGCTACACCTTC. This sequence encodes CASSHGAGTLPGYTF.

The rearrangement uses TRBV18 and TRBJ2-2; D uncertain. The length of the CDR3 is 12 residues. CDR1 is KGHSH and CDR2 is LQKENI in the germline V gene. Deletions cut 3 bases from V and 5 bases from J, with 4 bases between. The CDR3 coding sequence is TGTGCCAGCTCACCCAAAACCGGGGAGCTGTTTTTT. As protein: CASSPKTGELFF.

The chain employs TRBV28 and TRBJ1-2, with D perhaps matching TRBD1 (5 bases). The CDR3 is 16 residues long. With 3 bases removed from V and 5 bases from J, the gap between germline ends came to 19 bases. Germline CDR1 MDHEN, CDR2 SYDVKM. In nucleotides, the CDR3 is TGTGCCAGCAGTTTTCGGGGGACCTTTTCGAGGTATGGCTACACCTTC. This translates into CASSFRGTFSRYGYTF.

The chain couples TRBV5-4 to TRBJ1-3; no definite D call. CDR1 and CDR2 (germline): SGHNT, YYREEE (reference sequence). The CDR3 totals 13 residues. V was trimmed by 4 bases and J by 4 bases, leaving 9 bases between them. Here the CDR3 reads CASSLHLGNTIYF. As DNA, the CDR3 is TGTGCCAGCAGCCTTCACCTAGGAAACACCATATATTTT.

This chain links TRBV7-8 with TRBJ1-2, with a weak D call TRBD1 (6 bases). This CDR3 is built from 15 residues. CDR1 and CDR2 (germline): SGHVS, FQNEAQ. V lost 4 bases and J 2 bases, leaving 14 bases between the germline ends. Here the CDR3 reads CASSSGPDRNYGYTF. CDR3 DNA: TGTGCCAGCAGCTCGGGCCCCGACAGGAACTATGGCTACACCTTC.

This sequence joins TRBV9 and TRBJ1-2; D gene uncertain. Per the germline V gene, CDR1 is SGDLS and CDR2 is YYNGEE. CDR3 length: 15 residues. V lost 4 bases to trimming and J lost 0 bases, with 13 bases between them. As DNA, the CDR3 is TGTGCCAGCAGCCCGAGTGATTACCCTAACTATGGCTACACCTTC. This translates into CASSPSDYPNYGYTF.